This TCR beta chain was recorded in a study of cytomegalovirus exposure and HLA in healthy donors. The germline V gene has CDR1 MNHEY and CDR2 SVGAGI. V trimming: 0 bases; J trimming: 6 bases; junction bases outside the gene matches: 8. This CDR3 has 15 residues. This clone was seen only once. The PCR contained 60 Vbeta and 13 Jbeta primers. Profiled with immunoSEQ multiplex PCR; TCRdb holds only in-frame clones, not every one. The sample yields just over 150,000 clones, approximately 79% seen once. Specimen: PBMCs. The chain couples TRBV6-5 to TRBJ2-7, with 7 nucleotides matching TRBD1. The source is a woman aged 50 to 60 in good health and CMV-seropositive. The CDR3 protein is CASSYSDREWGEQYF. The CDR3, as DNA: TGTGCCAGCAGTTACTCAGACAGGGAATGGGGCGAGCAGTACTTC.